The TCR beta chain described here comes from a study of CD8+ T cells in alopecia areata. CDR3 length equals 16 residues. Germline CDR1 GTSNPN, CDR2 SVGIG (reference sequence). The V segment lost 2 bases and the J segment 2 bases; nucleotides outside the gene matches: 7. This clone was seen only once. Treatment defined: oral pan-JAK inhibitor, 5-10 mg twice daily. RNA, once extracted, was reverse transcribed into cDNA for use as the sequencing template. Method: immunoSEQ multiplex PCR; TCRdb's copy keeps in-frame clones and lacks some. The table lists 150,000 to 200,000 clones, 60% of them singletons. The rearrangement links TRBV30 to TRBJ2-2; TRBD1 aligns across 8 bases. The sample consisted of CD4+ T cells sorted from blood, taken at week 24, from a patient treated with tofacitinib. The clonotype comes from a human donor with alopecia areata. The CDR3, as DNA: TGTGCCTGGAGTCTCAAGACAGGGGTTAACACCGGGGAGCTGTTTTTT. Amino acid sequence: CAWSLKTGVNTGELFF.